The 4 T cell receptor beta chains in this list originate from one sample, sequenced in a study of cytomegalovirus exposure and HLA in healthy donors. PCR involved 60 Vbeta and 13 Jbeta primers. Clones were sequenced by immunoSEQ multiplex PCR, and TCRdb holds only the in-frame ones, with some missing. This table has some 56,000 clones, 80% appearing once. The sequenced material came from PBMCs. Receptors originate from a woman aged 40 to 55 in good health and CMV-seronegative.

The CDR3 sequence: CASRDRGPGLPYEQYF. CDR3 nucleotides: TGTGCCAGCAGGGACAGGGGACCGGGACTACCATACGAGCAGTACTTC. The genes are TRBV5-8 and TRBJ2-7; 9 bases line up with TRBD1. This CDR3 is 16 amino acids long. Trimming removed 5 bases from V and 4 bases from J; junction bases left unmatched: 13. CDR1 and CDR2 from the germline V gene are SGHTS and YDEGEE.

This sequence joins TRBV7-2 and TRBJ1-2, with D perhaps TRBD1 (6 bases). CDR1 and CDR2 from the germline V gene are SGHTA and FQGNSA. The V end lost 5 bases, the J end lost 2 bases, and 12 bases lay between the germline ends. The CDR3 loop spans 14 amino acids. The CDR3 DNA sequence: TGTGCCAGCAGCGTTACAGGGATCAACTATGGCTACACCTTC. Translated, it gives CASSVTGINYGYTF. The whole variable domain, remainder taken from reference TRBV7-2 and TRBJ1-2, is GAGVSQSPSNKVTEKGKDVELRCDPISGHTALYWYRQSLGQGLEFLIYFQGNSAPDKSGLPSDRFSAERTGGSVSTLTIQRTQQEDSAVYLCASSVTGINYGYTFGSGTRLTVV.

V gene TRBV11-2 combines with J gene TRBJ2-1, with D possibly TRBD2 on 6 matching bases. V was clipped by 0 bases and J by 4 bases, with 10 bases between them. Per germline, CDR1 SGHAT and CDR2 FQNNGV. The CDR3 runs 15 residues. The CDR3 nucleotides are TGTGCCAGCAGCTTAGACGGGACTCCTTACAATGAGCAGTTCTTC. Its protein product is CASSLDGTPYNEQFF.

The chain recombines TRBV7-8 with TRBJ2-2; D remains unclear. Germline V gives CDR1 SGHVS, CDR2 FQNEAQ. V was shortened by 8 bases and J by 1 base, with 11 bases between the two germline ends. CDR3 length equals 14 residues. The CDR3 bases are TGTGCCAGCGGGCCCGTGGAGAACACCGGGGAGCTGTTTTTT. Translating gives CASGPVENTGELFF.